This TCR beta chain was captured by sequencing in a study of CD8 T cells in ankylosing spondylitis. General study points: For ankylosing spondylitis blood, a TCR beta motif of eight or nine highly homologous variants appeared characteristic. Matched ankylosing spondylitis synovial fluid reportedly showed significant enrichment of disease-linked clones.

V was cut by 0 bases and J by 3 bases, with 11 bases left in between. CDR3 size: 16 residues. Germline-derived CDR1 and CDR2 are WSHSY and SAAADI. A quantitative 5'-RACE method, one with molecular barcodes, was used to make TCR beta libraries. TCRdb fed the 5' RACE reads into MiXCR, producing one record per CDR3 protein. The sample has under 850,000 distinct CDR3 sequences; roughly 19% are singletons. This clonotype was counted a few times. Its antigen is currently unknown. The material sequenced was blood, either unsorted or a sorted T cell fraction (not recorded which). The sequence was collected from a male donor with ankylosing spondylitis. The genes are TRBV10-2 and TRBJ2-2; possible D gene TRBD2, 6 bases. The CDR3 spells CASSESFSGYTGELFF. The CDR3, as DNA: TGCGCCAGCAGTGAGTCTTTCAGCGGGTACACCGGGGAGCTGTTTTTT.